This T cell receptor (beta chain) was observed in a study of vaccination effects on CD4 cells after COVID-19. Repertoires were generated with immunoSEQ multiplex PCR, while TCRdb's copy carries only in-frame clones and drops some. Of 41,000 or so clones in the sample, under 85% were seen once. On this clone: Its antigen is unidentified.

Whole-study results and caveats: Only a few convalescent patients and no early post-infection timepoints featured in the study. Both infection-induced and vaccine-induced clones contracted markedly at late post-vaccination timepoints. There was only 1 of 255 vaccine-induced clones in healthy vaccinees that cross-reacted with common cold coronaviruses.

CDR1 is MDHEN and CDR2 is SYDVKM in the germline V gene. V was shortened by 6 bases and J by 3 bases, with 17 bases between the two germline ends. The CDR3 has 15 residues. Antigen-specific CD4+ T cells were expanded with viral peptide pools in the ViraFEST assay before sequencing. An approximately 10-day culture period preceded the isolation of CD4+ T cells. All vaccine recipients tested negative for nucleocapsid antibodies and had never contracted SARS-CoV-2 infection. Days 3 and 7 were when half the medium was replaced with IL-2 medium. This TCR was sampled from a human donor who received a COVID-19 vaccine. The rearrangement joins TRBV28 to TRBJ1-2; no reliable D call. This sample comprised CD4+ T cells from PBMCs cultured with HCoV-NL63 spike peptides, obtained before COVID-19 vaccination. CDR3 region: CASRLRLAPYYGYTF. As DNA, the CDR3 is TGTGCCAGCAGGCTGAGGTTAGCTCCCTACTATGGCTACACCTTC.